This is a list of T cell receptor beta chains from one sample in a study of blood T cell repertoires in COVID-19. TCRdb's table, derived via immunoSEQ multiplex PCR, lists solely in-frame clones and lacks some. The sample has about 140,000 clones; 75% to 90% are singletons. Material for sequencing was peripheral blood. The source is a woman older than 75 with acute or convalescent COVID-19. Both conserved end residues are part of each CDR3. Each record gives: J gene, V gene, D gene, clone size, CDR3 protein, CDR3 DNA. The D gene is left open where the match is weak. Rows give clone size only sometimes, using once, few, many, or a class for an expanded clone.

>TRBJ2-5|TRBV5-1|.|.
CASSPDSLQTQYF
TGCGCCAGCAGCCCGGACAGTCTGCAGACCCAGTACTTC
>TRBJ1-2|TRBV12-3/TRBV12-4|.|few
CASSFSYGYTF
TGTGCCAGCAGTTTCAGTTATGGCTACACCTTC
>TRBJ2-3|TRBV27|TRBD2|.
CASSLRTSGSWDTQYF
TGTGCCAGCAGTCTAAGGACTAGCGGGAGTTGGGATACGCAGTATTTT
>TRBJ2-5|TRBV27|TRBD1|.
CASGGQVRETQYF
TGTGCCAGCGGGGGACAGGTCCGGGAGACCCAGTACTTC
>TRBJ2-7|TRBV21-1|.|.
CASSSRGEQYF
TGTGCCAGCAGCAGTAGGGGGGAGCAGTACTTC
>TRBJ1-4|TRBV7-9|TRBD1|.
CASSSGQGAFRGEKLFF
TGTGCCAGCAGCTCCGGACAGGGGGCCTTTCGGGGTGAAAAACTGTTTTTT
>TRBJ2-5|TRBV7-3|.|.
CASSSRMQETQYF
TGTGCCAGCAGCTCTCGAATGCAGGAGACCCAGTACTTC
>TRBJ1-1|TRBV5-1|.|.
CASSLVTGLETEAFF
TGCGCCAGCAGCTTGGTTACGGGTTTGGAAACTGAAGCTTTCTTT
>TRBJ1-2|TRBV6-6|TRBD1|few
CASSQGQGQFNYGYTF
TGTGCCAGCAGCCAAGGACAGGGCCAATTTAACTATGGCTACACCTTC
>TRBJ1-5|TRBV28|TRBD1|.
CASSFPSRTGGASNSNQPQHF
TGTGCCAGCAGTTTCCCCTCTCGTACAGGGGGCGCGAGCAATAGCAATCAGCCCCAGCATTTT
>TRBJ2-5|TRBV5-1|.|once
CASSFLTGRETQYF
TGCGCCAGCAGCTTCTTGACAGGCCGAGAGACCCAGTACTTC
>TRBJ2-7|TRBV11-2|.|few
CASSSNRHRYEQYF
TGTGCCAGCAGCTCCAACAGGCATCGGTACGAGCAGTACTTC
>TRBJ2-3|TRBV5-8|.|.
CASLFPGTDTQYF
TGTGCCAGCCTATTCCCCGGCACAGATACGCAGTATTTT
>TRBJ1-6|TRBV28|.|.
CASSLYREGSPLHF
TGTGCCAGCAGTCTCTACAGGGAGGGTTCACCCCTCCACTTT
>TRBJ2-5|TRBV19|.|.
CASNQPGQETQYF
TGTGCCAGTAACCAACCCGGCCAAGAGACCCAGTACTTC
>TRBJ1-2|TRBV19|.|.
CASSPGHKRYGYTF
TGTGCCAGTAGCCCCGGACACAAACGATATGGCTACACCTTC
>TRBJ2-1|TRBV7-9|TRBD2|.
CASSPRTSGSLPDEQFF
TGTGCCAGCAGCCCTAGGACTAGCGGGAGTCTACCCGATGAGCAGTTCTTC
>TRBJ2-7|TRBV16|TRBD2|.
CASSSQRGPRKYEQYF
TGTGCCAGCAGCTCGCAGCGGGGACCAAGAAAGTACGAGCAGTACTTC
>TRBJ2-5|TRBV6-6|TRBD1|once
CASKGTGVTETQYF
TGTGCCAGCAAAGGGACAGGGGTCACGGAGACCCAGTACTTC
>TRBJ1-2|TRBV28|.|.
CASSLTGQGGYTF
TGTGCCAGCAGTTTAACAGGGCAAGGTGGCTACACCTTC
>TRBJ2-1|TRBV24-1|.|.
CATSDSSADSYNEQFF
TGTGCCACCAGTGATTCTTCGGCGGACTCTTACAATGAGCAGTTCTTC
>TRBJ2-3|TRBV13|TRBD2|.
CASSTRTSGRVADTQYF
TGTGCCAGCAGCACTCGGACTAGCGGGAGGGTTGCAGATACGCAGTATTTT
>TRBJ1-4|TRBV5-1|.|once
CASSLVFGQSNEKLFF
TGCGCCAGCAGCTTGGTTTTTGGGCAGAGTAATGAAAAACTGTTTTTT
>TRBJ1-6|TRBV5-1|.|.
CASSLDSNNSPLHF
TGCGCCAGCAGCTTGGACAGTAATAATTCACCCCTCCACTTT
>TRBJ2-5|TRBV9|.|once
CASSVVGAEKETQYF
TGTGCCAGCAGCGTAGTAGGAGCAGAGAAAGAGACCCAGTACTTC